This record covers a single TCR beta chain. Its binding antigen is unknown. Base qualities are missing; no much larger clone stands one base away. The data stem from a study of STAT5B mutations in CD4+ large granular lymphocyte leukemia (dated by TCRdb to between 2021 and 2023). Regarding the research as a whole: Among the healthy controls, the CDR3 'QG' motif was associated with a particular HLA allele. Flow cytometry on FACSCanto II or FACSVerse confirmed that purified fractions exceeded 95% purity among lymphocytes. The study compared the TCRbeta repertoires of patients with CD4+ T-cell large granular lymphocyte leukemia against those of healthy blood donors. Findings and caveats that apply to the study as a whole: Data were not HLA-matched; higher clonality in CD4+ versus CD8+ T-LGLL could reflect the relatively small sample size. Enrichment of TRBV06-family usage was observed among the top patient clones (8/27) relative to healthy controls (2/35). Greater clonality appeared to be present in CD4-sorted patient repertoires than in healthy CD4+ repertoires, and the difference was retained after the putative leukemic clones were removed. Main leukemic clonotypes were private to each patient, although about 25% of the main leukemic clonotypes were found at low frequency in the non-leukemic repertoires of other patients.

The healthy controls were around 40 blood donors, and the buffy coats of these donors were supplied by the Finnish Red Cross blood service. All TCR-sequenced material derived from peripheral blood: patient blood samples and healthy donor buffy coats. Ficoll-Hypaque gradient centrifugation was used to isolate peripheral blood mononuclear cells. For the healthy controls, CD4+ cells were obtained from buffy coats by magnetic purification. The Gentra Puregene Cell and Tissue kit was used to extract genomic DNA, and a Qubit 2.0 fluorometer was used to measure the amount of genomic DNA. The immunoSEQ assay at survey resolution was applied to genomic DNA for sequencing of TCRbeta rearrangements. For the original study's pipeline: In the TCR sequencing data, the smallest productive clonotype frequency that could be detected was 2.59 x 10-5. Only productive TCRbeta rearrangements, meaning sequences that were complete and in-frame, were kept for the analyses. The clonality of each sample was calculated as Simpson clonality in the immunoSEQ Analyzer version 3.0. Clones were categorized by frequency as very rare, small, medium, large (1-20%) or hyperexpanded (>20%). OLGA 1.2.3 estimated generation probabilities, VDJtools produced V-gene circos plots, VDJdb was queried for specificities, and GLIPH identified CDR3 motifs. Imported from immuneACCESS, the table was reduced by TCRdb to in-frame sequences with V and J called. These copies leave out some clones; in studies compared against another copy, an unresolved V gene accounts for under half, and the cause of the remainder is not known. V, J and clone size derive from that table, while D and trimming were established from the DNA sequence. The table for this sample lists tens of thousands of clones; about 70% of them were counted only once. The top ten constitute 1.5% to 2% of the sample.

The CDR3, cysteine through phenylalanine, is 14 amino acids long. Only the CDR3 region is kept as DNA, spanning 42 bases read in frame from base 1. The CDR1 and CDR2 encoded by the germline V gene are LGHNA and YNFKEQ. V gives up 1 base and J gives up 6 bases, and the segment between their germline ends measures 10 bases. The chain couples TRBV4-2 to TRBJ1-5; tentative D gene TRBD1, with 6 bases matching. This sequence was found in a human donor in good health. Sequencing was done on a sample of CD4+ T cells from blood buffy coats. The base sequence is TGTGCCAGCAGCCAAGGGCAGGGGAGTCAGCCCCAGCATTTT. It specifies CASSQGQGSQPQHF.